This T cell receptor (beta chain) was recovered during a study of T-cell reconstitution after alpha-beta-depleted transplantation in children (dated by TCRdb to the mid-2010s). For the wider study: T-cell immune reconstitution after TCRalphabeta/CD19-depleted allogeneic hematopoietic cell transplantation in children was quantitatively tracked in the study by means of TCR repertoire profiling.

Library preparation employed PCR. TCRdb shows the sequencer as Illumina HiSeq 2500. TCR library preparation used molecular barcoding, with unique molecular identifiers applied to normalize quantification of the TCRbeta repertoire. The public reads were run again by TCRdb, first through fastp at Q25 and then through MiXCR, and only productive beta chains were kept. Merged by CDR3 protein, the rows form single entries marked with the most common genes and DNA. Here the sample has roughly 300,000 distinct CDR3 sequences; almost 10% occur a single time. Around 9.1% of the sample comes from the top ten. As concerns this clonotype: There is no known antigen for this receptor. It has no much larger one-base neighbor in the sample; base qualities were not kept.

CDR3 length: 14 amino acids, cysteine to phenylalanine. CDR3 DNA is the only sequence kept; it has 42 bases, read in frame from the first base. V is clipped by 2 bases and J by 0 bases, and the sequence between their germline boundaries is 8 bases long. CDR1 and CDR2, looked up from the germline V gene, are SGHRS and YFSETQ. Rearrangement joined TRBV5-1 to TRBJ1-2; the D gene is unclear. Sequenced here: PBMCs from the stem cell graft donor, sampled from the stem cell graft. This TCR derives from a human donor who donated a stem cell graft to a child with SCID. The CDR3 here reads CASSFTEANYGYTF. In nucleotide form, the sequence is TGCGCCAGCAGCTTCACGGAAGCTAACTATGGCTACACCTTC.